This T cell receptor beta chain derives from a study of vaccination and CD4 T cells after COVID-19. General study points: A median of around 86% of reactive clones, in convalescent patients, became evident only post-vaccination.

As concerns this clonotype: Its antigen is unidentified.

Once obtained from cultured CD4+ T cells, the DNA was sequenced using the Oncomine TCR Beta short-read assay. Using its own MiXCR run on the PCR reads, TCRdb lists one record per CDR3 protein. The top ten clones hold 14% of a sample with fewer than 15,000 distinct CDR3 sequences, about 46% of them seen once. Indicated treatment: roughly nine-day PBMC culture with coronavirus spike peptide pools or control peptides (ViraFEST assay). These CD4+ T cells came from roughly nine-day cultures by negative selection. This sequence originates from a human donor who had recovered from COVID-19. Sequences were obtained from CD4+ T cells from blood, cultured in vitro.

CDR3 loop: CATLPGGTHEQYF. In DNA form, the CDR3 reads TGTGCCACCCTTCCGGGGGGGACCCACGAGCAGTACTTC. The chain uses TRBV6-1 and TRBJ2-7, with TRBD2 matching over 8 bases. V gave up 10 bases and J gave up 5 bases; unmatched junction bases: 10. The CDR3 has 13 amino acids. The germline V gene has CDR1 MNHNS and CDR2 SASEGT.